This TCR beta chain was sequenced in a study of patients and donors after allogeneic stem cell transplantation. Germline-derived CDR1 and CDR2 are SGHRS and YFSETQ. This CDR3 is built from 18 residues. V trimming: 2 bases; J trimming: 6 bases; junction bases outside the gene matches: 10. This clonotype was counted a few times. TCRdb analysed the RT-PCR reads with MiXCR anew, one entry per CDR3 protein. The data show 800,000 to 1,000,000 distinct CDR3 sequences, roughly 18% seen once. V is TRBV5-1 and J is TRBJ2-2, with TRBD2 matching over 13 bases. The TCR originated in a human donor who was either an allogeneic HSCT recipient or a stem cell or donor lymphocyte infusion donor (not recorded which). It is not recorded whose cells these are; they may come from a transplant donor. The sequencing input was blood, either unsorted or a sorted T cell fraction (not recorded which). CDR3 sequence reads: CASSFAGTSGMNSGELFF. The CDR3 nucleotides read TGCGCCAGCAGCTTTGCAGGGACTAGCGGGATGAATTCCGGGGAGCTGTTTTTT.